The 30 T cell receptor beta chains given below trace back to one sample, sequenced in a study of cytomegalovirus exposure and HLA in healthy donors (dated by TCRdb to about 2017). Libraries came from the immunoSEQ multiplex PCR assay. For the multiplex PCR, a mixture combining 60 forward primers for TCR Vbeta segments and 13 reverse primers for TCR Jbeta segments was used. This is the immuneACCESS table as TCRdb keeps it, with only in-frame sequences that have V and J called. A part of the clones is gone; compared with another copy, unresolved V genes explain less than half, and the rest is unexplained. The sample profile shows approximately 190,000 clones; over 60% of them were found once. The top ten constitute 2% to 2.5% of the sample. Sequences were obtained from PBMCs. The source of these receptors is a woman in her twenties or thirties in good health and CMV-seropositive.

This clone has a handful of counts. The chain uses TRBV19 and TRBJ2-3, with 7 bases lining up with TRBD1. Germline CDR1 reads LNHDA; CDR2 reads SQIVND (reference sequence). CDR3 size: 16 residues. Trimming removed 7 bases from V and 4 bases from J; junction bases left unmatched: 14. The CDR3 bases are TGTGCCAGTACCTCCCGGGACAGCCTCGGGTCAGATACGCAGTATTTT. This gives the protein CASTSRDSLGSDTQYF.

The genes are TRBV7-2 and TRBJ1-1, with TRBD1 matching over 7 bases. CDR1 is SGHTA, CDR2 FQGNSA, per germline. The CDR3 runs 14 residues. Losses at the gene ends were 5 bases for V and 5 bases for J; bases not matched to a gene: 8. This CDR3 reads CASSLGDRRTEAFF. As DNA, the CDR3 is TGTGCCAGCAGCCTCGGGGACAGAAGGACTGAAGCTTTCTTT.

This clone has just a few counts. This chain connects TRBV30 to TRBJ1-2, with D uncertain. Germline lookup yields CDR1 GTSNPN and CDR2 SVGIG (reference sequence). Deletions cut 0 bases from V and 4 bases from J, with 9 bases between. The CDR3 totals 13 residues. CDR3 region: CAWSVEVTYGYTF. The CDR3 DNA reads as TGTGCCTGGAGTGTAGAGGTGACCTATGGCTACACCTTC.

The chain employs TRBV30 and TRBJ1-2; TRBD1 agrees at 12 bases. The V gene's germline CDR1 is GTSNPN and CDR2 SVGIG (reference sequence). There are 14 residues in the CDR3. The ends lost 4 bases at V and 3 bases at J; junction bases unmatched: 3. The CDR3 nucleotides are TGTGCCTGGATTGGGGACAGGGGGCACTATGGCTACACCTTC. Protein: CAWIGDRGHYGYTF. Together with reference TRBV30 and TRBJ1-2, the CDR3 gives the full variable domain: SQTIHQWPATLVQPVGSPLSLECTVEGTSNPNLYWYRQAAGRGLQLLFYSVGIGQISSEVPQNLSASRPQDRQFILSSKKLLLSDSGFYLCAWIGDRGHYGYTFGSGTRLTVV.

Comment on this clone: The same CDR3 can be traced to other DNA sequences in this sample. This chain connects TRBV11-3 to TRBJ2-7; maybe TRBD2 (6 bases). The germline CDR1 and CDR2 sequences are SGHNT and YENEEA. V was pared by 0 bases and J by 2 bases, with 8 bases between. This CDR3 is built from 14 residues. The CDR3 sequence: CASSLEAGTYEQYF. For the CDR3, the DNA is TGTGCCAGCAGCTTAGAGGCGGGGACCTACGAGCAGTACTTC.

This chain links TRBV5-6 with TRBJ1-2; the D gene is possibly TRBD1 (5 bases). The germline V gene has CDR1 SGHDT and CDR2 YYEEEE. Trimming removed 0 bases at V and 7 bases at J, with 10 bases between. This CDR3 has 13 amino acids. CDR3 in amino acids: CASSLAPGVGYTF. The CDR3 nucleotides read TGTGCCAGCAGCTTGGCTCCGGGGGTTGGCTACACCTTC. The whole variable domain, filled in from reference TRBV5-6 and TRBJ1-2, reads DAGVTQSPTHLIKTRGQQVTLRCSPKSGHDTVSWYQQALGQGPQFIFQYYEEEERQRGNFPDRFSGHQFPNYSSELNVNALLLGDSALYLCASSLAPGVGYTFGSGTRLTVV.

The chain joins TRBV4-1 to TRBJ2-3; maybe TRBD1 (5 bases). The CDR3 covers 16 residues. Between the trimmed V and J ends, which lost 1 base and 0 bases, there was a span of 11 bases. Germline CDR1 is MGHRA and CDR2 is YSYEKL. The CDR3 bases are TGCGCCAGCAGCCAAGTCCGGACACCCAGCACAGATACGCAGTATTTT. Its protein is CASSQVRTPSTDTQYF.

The genes are TRBV6-1 and TRBJ1-1, with 8 nucleotides matching TRBD1. This CDR3 region has 13 residues. The ends lost 7 bases at V and 3 bases at J; junction bases unmatched: 4. CDR1 and CDR2 (germline): MNHNS, SASEGT. The DNA for the CDR3 is TGTGCCAGCACTACGGACAGGGACACTGAAGCTTTCTTT. Translating gives CASTTDRDTEAFF.

The chain uses TRBV6-5 and TRBJ1-2, with 9 bases that match TRBD1. The CDR3 spans 16 residues. Germline V gene lookup returns CDR1 MNHEY and CDR2 SVGAGI. With 1 base clipped from V and 5 bases from J, the junction kept 8 bases outside the gene matches. CDR3 residues: CASSYFSTGGRYGYTF. As DNA, the CDR3 is TGTGCCAGCAGTTACTTTTCGACAGGGGGGAGATATGGCTACACCTTC.

The rearrangement uses TRBV7-9 and TRBJ2-7, with unresolved D. Deletions cut 2 bases from V and 5 bases from J, with 16 bases between. The CDR3 covers 15 residues. Per the germline V gene, CDR1 is SEHNR and CDR2 is FQNEAQ (reference sequence). The CDR3 DNA is TGTGCCAGCAGCTTATTGGGCAGAGCTACGGACGAGCAGTACTTC. This codes for CASSLLGRATDEQYF.

This chain uses TRBV9 with TRBJ2-7; 9 bases map to TRBD1. J was trimmed by 3 bases and V by 3 bases; bases with no gene match: 10. Germline CDR1 and CDR2: SGDLS and YYNGEE. This CDR3 is 16 amino acids long. CDR3 loop: CASSAHGDRAHYEQYF. Here the CDR3 DNA reads TGTGCCAGCAGCGCCCATGGGGACAGGGCGCACTACGAGCAGTACTTC. Looking up the rest from reference TRBV9 and TRBJ2-7 gives the full variable domain: DSGVTQTPKHLITATGQRVTLRCSPRSGDLSVYWYQQSLDQGLQFLIQYYNGEERAKGNILERFSAQQFPDLHSELNLSSLELGDSALYFCASSAHGDRAHYEQYFGPGTRLTVT.

The chain is built from TRBV7-2 and TRBJ1-2; D may be TRBD1 (5 bases). V lost 8 bases and J 2 bases, leaving 12 bases between the germline ends. In germline, CDR1 is SGHTA, CDR2 FQGNSA. CDR3 size: 13 residues. The CDR3 region is CASGVDSNYGYTF. For the CDR3, the DNA is TGTGCCAGCGGAGTAGACAGCAACTATGGCTACACCTTC. Supplemented by reference TRBV7-2 and TRBJ1-2, the full variable domain reads GAGVSQSPSNKVTEKGKDVELRCDPISGHTALYWYRQSLGQGLEFLIYFQGNSAPDKSGLPSDRFSAERTGGSVSTLTIQRTQQEDSAVYLCASGVDSNYGYTFGSGTRLTVV.

The rearrangement joins TRBV28 to TRBJ1-4; TRBD1 aligns across 7 bases. J was trimmed by 4 bases and V by 0 bases; bases with no gene match: 2. The germline V gene has CDR1 MDHEN and CDR2 SYDVKM. The CDR3 is 15 residues long. The CDR3 sequence: CASSLWSGGNEKLFF. CDR3 in DNA: TGTGCCAGCAGTTTATGGTCAGGGGGTAATGAAAAACTGTTTTTT.

V and J are TRBV29-1 and TRBJ2-5; TRBD1 aligns across 7 bases. The CDR3 is 17 residues long. Germline loops: CDR1 SQVTM, CDR2 ANQGSEA. The trim removed 6 bases at V and 7 bases at J, leaving 23 bases unmatched. CDR3 in amino acids: CSVFSGTVFKRMGTQYF. CDR3 DNA: TGCAGCGTCTTCTCCGGGACAGTATTCAAGAGAATGGGGACCCAGTACTTC.

V is TRBV19 and J is TRBJ2-6; D remains ambiguous. V was cut by 6 bases and J by 0 bases, with 9 bases left in between. CDR1 and CDR2 from the germline V gene are LNHDA and SQIVND (reference sequence). The CDR3 sequence is 15 residues long. The CDR3 reads CASSSDSSGANVLTF. In DNA form, the CDR3 reads TGTGCCAGTAGCTCCGATAGCTCTGGGGCCAACGTCCTGACTTTC.

A single count supports this clone. The rearrangement uses TRBV28 and TRBJ1-3; no clear D. CDR3 length equals 15 residues. Germline CDR1 is MDHEN and CDR2 is SYDVKM. Trimming took off 1 base at V and 2 bases at J, with 9 bases between the two ends. DNA for the CDR3: TGTGCCAGCAGTTTATTGGGTAGCGCTGGAAACACCATATATTTT. As protein: CASSLLGSAGNTIYF.

CDR3 in amino acids: CASSLDGIGGSYEQYF. As DNA, the CDR3 is TGCGCCAGCAGCTTGGACGGGATCGGGGGTTCCTACGAGCAGTACTTC. The V call is TRBV5-1, the J call TRBJ2-7, with a tentative D call TRBD2 (6 bases). Germline CDR1 and CDR2: SGHRS and YFSETQ. This CDR3 comprises 16 residues. V was pared by 0 bases and J by 1 base, with 14 bases between.

This clone was counted a few times. The CDR3 reads CASSWTTGLSSYEQYF. In DNA form, the CDR3 reads TGCGCCAGCAGCTGGACAACAGGGCTAAGCTCCTACGAGCAGTACTTC. V and J are TRBV5-1 and TRBJ2-5, with a weak D call TRBD1 (6 bases). The end of the DNA aligns better with TRBJ2-7, so the J call may be wrong. Per the germline V gene, CDR1 is SGHRS and CDR2 is YFSETQ. There are 16 residues in the CDR3.

The chain links TRBV5-1 to TRBJ2-3; 7 nucleotides agree with TRBD2. This CDR3 contains 16 residues. Unmatched junction bases numbered 6, after V lost 0 bases and J lost 2 bases. The V gene's germline CDR1 is SGHRS and CDR2 YFSETQ. CDR3 in amino acids: CASSLAPTSNTDTQYF. The CDR3 DNA reads as TGCGCCAGCAGCTTGGCCCCGACTAGCAACACAGATACGCAGTATTTT.

This chain links TRBV4-3 with TRBJ2-5, with 7 bases lining up with TRBD1. The length of the CDR3 is 13 residues. Germline V gives CDR1 LGHNA, CDR2 YSLEER. With V trimmed by 6 bases and J by 4 bases, 5 bases remained unmatched. The CDR3: CASSRQGSETQYF. CDR3 sequence (DNA): TGCGCCAGCAGTAGACAGGGATCAGAGACCCAGTACTTC.

This clone came up a few times. The germline gene is not matched at one end of the junction; a read error may be the cause. The chain recombines TRBV6-1 with TRBJ2-4, with a tentative D call TRBD1 (6 bases). The CDR3 has 8 amino acids. The germline V gene encodes CDR1 MNHNS and CDR2 SASEGT. CDR3 DNA: TGTGCCAGCGGGGGCTACGCTTTC. This gives the protein CASGGYAF.

The chain couples TRBV18 to TRBJ1-1, with D possibly being TRBD1 (6 bases). The V end lost 6 bases, the J end lost 4 bases, and 15 bases lay between the germline ends. CDR1 KGHSH and CDR2 LQKENI come from the germline V gene. CDR3 length: 14 residues. The CDR3: CASSPTGLATEAFF. DNA for the CDR3: TGTGCCAGCTCTCCCACAGGGTTAGCCACTGAAGCTTTCTTT.

This clone was counted between two and nine times. The rearrangement joins TRBV6-4 to TRBJ2-2; the D is unclear. The ends were cut back, 0 bases at V and 2 bases at J, with 10 bases in the middle. CDR3 length: 16 residues. Germline CDR1 and CDR2: MRHNA and SNTAGT. CDR3 in amino acids: CASSDSGTTNTGELFF. For the CDR3, the DNA is TGTGCCAGCAGTGACTCGGGTACTACCAACACCGGGGAGCTGTTTTTT.

This sequence joins TRBV28 and TRBJ2-7; TRBD2 matches 7 bases. The junction had 5 bases not matched to a gene; V was cut back by 3 bases and J by 3 bases. The CDR3 consists of 14 residues. Germline V gene lookup returns CDR1 MDHEN and CDR2 SYDVKM. The CDR3 DNA sequence: TGTGCCAGCAGTTTGGGGGGGGTTAACTACGAGCAGTACTTC. It yields the protein CASSLGGVNYEQYF. The full variable domain, in which reference TRBV28 and TRBJ2-7 provide the parts outside the CDR3, is DVKVTQSSRYLVKRTGEKVFLECVQDMDHENMFWYRQDPGLGLRLIYFSYDVKMKEKGDIPEGYSVSREKKERFSLILESASTNQTSMYLCASSLGGVNYEQYFGPGTRLTVT.

The V gene is TRBV27, the J gene TRBJ1-2, with 8 bases fitting TRBD1. V lost 5 bases to trimming and J lost 0 bases; unmatched junction nucleotides: 2. This CDR3 has 14 residues. Germline V CDR1 and CDR2: MNHEY, SMNVEV (reference sequence). CDR3 coding DNA: TGTGCCAGCAGTAGGACAGGGTCTAACTATGGCTACACCTTC. Translated: CASSRTGSNYGYTF.

The rearrangement uses TRBV30 and TRBJ2-7; TRBD2 aligns across 8 bases. Germline CDR1 reads GTSNPN; CDR2 reads SVGIG (reference sequence). The CDR3 contains 12 residues. The J segment lost 2 bases and the V segment lost 7 bases, leaving 4 bases of the junction unmatched. The chain's CDR3 is CAYGRGAYEQYF. In DNA, the CDR3 is TGTGCCTACGGGAGGGGGGCCTACGAGCAGTACTTC.

V usage is TRBV4-3 and J usage is TRBJ1-2; 8 bases are a match to TRBD1. Germline assignment: CDR1 LGHNA and CDR2 YSLEER. V was pared by 0 bases and J by 7 bases, with 10 bases of the junction left unmatched. This CDR3 spans 16 amino acids. CDR3 region: CASSQEEGTGGIGYTF. The CDR3, as DNA: TGCGCCAGCAGCCAAGAGGAAGGGACAGGAGGTATTGGCTACACCTTC.

The chain couples TRBV18 to TRBJ1-1; D perhaps matches TRBD1 (5 bases). The CDR3 covers 14 residues. Deletions cut 4 bases from V and 3 bases from J, with 12 bases between. Germline assignment: CDR1 KGHSH and CDR2 LQKENI. CDR3 in amino acids: CASSRQQDDTEAFF. CDR3 bases: TGTGCCAGCTCACGACAACAGGATGACACTGAAGCTTTCTTT.

The J gene is TRBJ2-7, the V gene TRBV6-1; a possible D gene is TRBD2 (7 bases). Germline V gene sequence: CDR1 MNHNS, CDR2 SASEGT. Trimming took off 1 base at V and 9 bases at J, with 10 bases between the two ends. This CDR3 spans 12 amino acids. CDR3 in DNA: TGTGCCAGCAGTGAAGGGGGGGGCGTGCAGTACTTC. Its translation is CASSEGGGVQYF.

The chain carries TRBV15 and TRBJ2-5, with 7 bases fitting TRBD2. The CDR3 length is 14 residues. The germline V gene encodes CDR1 LNHNV and CDR2 YYDKDF (reference sequence). Losses at the gene ends were 1 base for V and 1 base for J; bases not matched to a gene: 0. For the CDR3, the DNA is TGTGCCACCAGCAGAGGGGGGGGCCAAGAGACCCAGTACTTC. This translates into CATSRGGGQETQYF.